These 20 T cell receptor beta chains share one sample of origin, sequenced in a study of T-cell memory formation after mild COVID-19. MiXCR, run by TCRdb on the 5' RACE reads, gives a single entry per CDR3 protein. The sample yields approximately 350,000 distinct CDR3 sequences, over 10% seen once. Sequencing used PBMCs or a T cell subset sorted from them (not recorded which). These receptors all come from a man aged 18-30 years who had mild COVID-19 (a few samples of this study predate the infection). Cell type and time point are not known.

This CDR3 reads CASSLLAYEGASKNIQYF. The CDR3 region has the DNA TGTGCCAGCAGCTTACTGGCGTACGAGGGGGCCAGTAAAAACATTCAGTACTTC. This rearrangement joins TRBV11-2 to TRBJ2-4, with TRBD1 identical over 7 bases. The CDR3 extends over 18 amino acids. Germline CDR1 is SGHAT and CDR2 is FQNNGV. After removal of 2 bases from V and 4 bases from J, the junction contained 14 bases not matched to a gene. Full variable domain (rest looked up from reference TRBV11-2 and TRBJ2-4): EAGVAQSPRYKIIEKRQSVAFWCNPISGHATLYWYQQILGQGPKLLIQFQNNGVVDDSQLPKDRFSAERLKGVDSTLKIQPAKLEDSAVYLCASSLLAYEGASKNIQYFGAGTRLSVL.

This clonotype was recorded many times. The chain employs TRBV5-1 and TRBJ2-7; tentatively, D is TRBD1 or TRBD2 (5 bases each). The CDR3 covers 15 residues. Deletions cut 7 bases from V and 0 bases from J, with 17 bases between. Germline CDR1 is SGHRS and CDR2 is YFSETQ. DNA for the CDR3: TGCGCCAGCTCGCCGTGGGACCGAAGCTCCTACGAGCAGTACGTC. Encoded protein: CASSPWDRSSYEQYV.

V and J are TRBV18 and TRBJ2-3; TRBD1 or TRBD2 may be the D gene (5 bases each). The CDR3 runs to 14 residues. CDR1 is KGHSH, CDR2 LQKENI, per germline. Trimming removed 10 bases at V and 1 base at J, with 15 bases between. CDR3 DNA sequence: TGTGCCACCTTTGAAGGGACGGGCACAGATACGCAGTATTTT. Its protein product is CATFEGTGTDTQYF.

This clonotype was detected only a few times. The V gene is TRBV7-8, the J gene TRBJ1-1; D is possibly TRBD1 (5 bases). Trimming shortened V by 7 bases and J by 5 bases, and 17 bases separated the two germline ends. There are 14 residues in the CDR3. Germline V CDR1 and CDR2: SGHVS, FQNEAQ. In DNA form, the CDR3 reads TGTGCCAGCAACTTCGGGGGGGGAAAGACTGAAGCTTTCTTT. Encoded protein: CASNFGGGKTEAFF.

The chain carries TRBV3-1 and TRBJ2-1, with D unresolved. The CDR3 runs 14 residues. V was pared by 6 bases and J by 7 bases, with 16 bases between. CDR1 LGHDT and CDR2 YNNKEL come from the germline V gene (reference sequence). CDR3 loop: CASRPRYRVNEQFF. DNA of the CDR3: TGTGCCAGCAGACCTCGATATCGAGTAAATGAGCAGTTCTTC.

This clonotype was detected many times. The rearrangement uses TRBV7-2 and TRBJ2-1; TRBD2 agrees at 10 bases. The CDR3 runs to 15 residues. Germline V gene sequence: CDR1 SGHTA, CDR2 FQGNSA. V was clipped by 4 bases and J by 4 bases; unmatched bases: 4. The CDR3 DNA is TGTGCCAGCAGCTCAAGCGGGGGGGGATACAATGAGCAGTTCTTC. This translates into CASSSSGGGYNEQFF.

This clonotype showed up many times. V and J are TRBV4-3 and TRBJ2-2; no firm D call. CDR3 length: 15 residues. Germline V gene lookup returns CDR1 LGHNA and CDR2 YSLEER. V was shortened by 4 bases and J by 6 bases, with 15 bases between the two germline ends. The CDR3 coding sequence is TGCGCCAGCAGCCCACGACCAGTACAGTCCGGGGAGCTGTTTTTT. Its protein product is CASSPRPVQSGELFF.

This clonotype was seen more than once but under ten times. This rearrangement joins TRBV21-1 to TRBJ2-3. TRBV21-1 is a pseudogene locus. CDR3 length equals 20 residues. CDR3: CASRVLATQSTDSSTDTQYF. The DNA for the CDR3 is TGTGCCAGCAGGGTACTGGCGACACAATCAACGGATTCTAGCACAGATACGCAGTATTTT.

The rearrangement links TRBV11-2 to TRBJ2-2; D unresolved. The CDR3 loop spans 14 amino acids. Trimming removed 3 bases from V and 4 bases from J, with 9 bases in between. Germline loops: CDR1 SGHAT, CDR2 FQNNGV. For the CDR3, the DNA is TGTGCCAGCAGCTTCGACGGCGTCACCGGGGAGCTGTTTTTT. Protein product: CASSFDGVTGELFF.

The V call is TRBV6-5, the J call TRBJ2-7, with 8 positions matching TRBD2. V trimming: 0 bases; J trimming: 3 bases; junction bases outside the gene matches: 7. This CDR3 is built from 16 residues. Germline assignment: CDR1 MNHEY and CDR2 SVGAGI. The DNA of the CDR3 is TGTGCCAGCAGTTACTCAGTGCGGGGGGACCTCTACGAGCAGTACTTC. Residues: CASSYSVRGDLYEQYF.

This clonotype showed up just a few times. The chain combines TRBV12-3 or TRBV12-4 with TRBJ2-3; 11 bases align to TRBD1. The CDR3 contains 15 residues. Trimming removed 6 bases from V and 5 bases from J; junction bases left unmatched: 7. CDR3 region: CASSRTGGSRDTQYF. The CDR3 nucleotides read TGTGCCAGCAGCAGGACAGGGGGCAGTAGAGATACGCAGTATTTT.

This clonotype was counted ten times or more. The chain joins TRBV6-5 to TRBJ2-1; TRBD2 matches at 10 bases. The J segment lost 7 bases and the V segment lost 4 bases, leaving 10 bases of the junction unmatched. CDR1 and CDR2 from the germline V gene are MNHEY and SVGAGI. The CDR3 has 16 residues. CDR3 amino acids: CASSSHLAGVGNEQFF. The DNA of the CDR3 is TGTGCCAGCAGTTCCCACCTAGCGGGGGTCGGGAATGAGCAGTTCTTC.

The V call is TRBV6-2 or TRBV6-3, the J call TRBJ2-7, with 9 nucleotides matching TRBD1. The CDR3 totals 15 residues. The junction had 4 bases not matched to a gene; V was cut back by 0 bases and J by 4 bases. Germline CDR1 reads MNHEY; CDR2 reads SVGEGT. The CDR3 DNA follows: TGTGCCAGCAGTTACTCGGGGACAGGGAGGTACGAGCAGTACGTC. Its translation: CASSYSGTGRYEQYV.

About this clonotype itself: At one end the junction does not follow the germline gene, possibly because of a read error. V is TRBV5-1 and J is TRBJ1-2; D is perhaps TRBD1 (5 bases). The CDR3 contains 14 residues. Germline V gene sequence: CDR1 SGHRS, CDR2 YFSETQ. The CDR3 spells CASSLGTGGYGYTF. The CDR3 DNA reads as TGTGCCAGCAGTTTGGGGACGGGGGGATATGGCTACACCTTC.

This clonotype was detected a few times. The gene calls are TRBV4-1 and TRBJ1-2; D is unresolved. The germline V and J ends were trimmed by 0 bases and 7 bases, with 12 bases remaining between them. The CDR3 is made up of 14 amino acids. Germline CDR1 reads MGHRA; CDR2 reads YSYEKL. The CDR3 coding sequence is TGCGCCAGCAGCCAAGATTGGGTGGGTCGTGGCTACACCTTC. This sequence encodes CASSQDWVGRGYTF.

The rearrangement links TRBV4-1 to TRBJ1-2; D gene ambiguous. V was pared by 1 base and J by 4 bases, with 7 bases between. In germline, CDR1 is MGHRA, CDR2 YSYEKL. CDR3 length: 13 amino acids. CDR3 sequence: CASSQGVGYGYTF. CDR3 DNA: TGCGCCAGCAGCCAAGGTGTCGGCTATGGCTACACCTTC.

This chain's CDR3 is CATSRDPRENTEAFF. The CDR3 DNA sequence: TGTGCCACCAGCAGAGATCCGAGAGAGAACACTGAAGCTTTCTTT. This rearrangement joins TRBV15 to TRBJ1-1, with no clear D. The CDR3 consists of 15 residues. Germline assignment: CDR1 LNHNV and CDR2 YYDKDF (reference sequence). Trimming shortened V by 0 bases and J by 1 base, and 9 bases separated the two germline ends.

The rearrangement uses TRBV12-3 or TRBV12-4 and TRBJ1-1; 7 bases fit TRBD1. Germline trimming cut 3 bases from V and 3 bases from J; bases unmatched to any gene: 4. CDR3 length: 14 residues. The CDR3 sequence is CASSLGGTDTEAFF. As DNA, the CDR3 is TGTGCCAGCAGTTTGGGGGGGACAGACACTGAAGCTTTCTTT.

This clonotype was seen only a few times. The chain uses TRBV4-1 and TRBJ1-5; possible D gene TRBD1, 5 bases. V lost 0 bases and J lost 3, with 12 bases in between. This CDR3 is 16 amino acids long. Germline V gives CDR1 MGHRA, CDR2 YSYEKL. This chain's CDR3 is CASSQEGVSINQPQHF. Here the CDR3 DNA reads TGCGCCAGCAGCCAAGAAGGGGTTTCGATCAATCAGCCCCAGCATTTT.

In its sample, this clonotype was seen a few times. V and J are TRBV6-5 and TRBJ2-5, with D unclear. CDR1 is MNHEY and CDR2 is SVGAGI in the germline V gene. V was cut by 2 bases and J by 4 bases, with 8 bases left in between. This CDR3 contains 13 residues. CDR3 in DNA: TGTGCCAGCAGTTACCCGGAAGGAGAGACCCAGTACTTC. Residues: CASSYPEGETQYF.